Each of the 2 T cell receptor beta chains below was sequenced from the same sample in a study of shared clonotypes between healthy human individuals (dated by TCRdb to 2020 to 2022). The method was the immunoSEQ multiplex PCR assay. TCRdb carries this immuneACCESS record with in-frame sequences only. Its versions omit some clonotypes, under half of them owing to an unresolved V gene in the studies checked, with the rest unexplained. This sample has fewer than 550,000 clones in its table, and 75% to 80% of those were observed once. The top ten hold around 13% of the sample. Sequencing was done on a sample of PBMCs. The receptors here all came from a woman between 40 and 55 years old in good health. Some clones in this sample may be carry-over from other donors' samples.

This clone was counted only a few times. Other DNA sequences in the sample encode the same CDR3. The CDR3: CASSLGRRTDTQYF. Written as DNA, the CDR3 is TGTGCCAGCAGCTTAGGTCGTCGCACAGATACGCAGTATTTT. The chain employs TRBV7-8 and TRBJ2-3; D gene unclear. Germline CDR1 and CDR2: SGHVS and FQNEAQ. The CDR3 runs 14 residues. The V end lost 1 base, the J end lost 1 base, and 6 bases lay between the germline ends.

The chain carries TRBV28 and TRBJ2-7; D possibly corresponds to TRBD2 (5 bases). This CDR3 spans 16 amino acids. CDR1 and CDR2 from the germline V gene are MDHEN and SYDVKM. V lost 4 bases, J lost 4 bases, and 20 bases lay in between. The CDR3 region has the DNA TGTGCCAGCAGTTCCCCCGCGGAGCGACGAGGGTACGAGCAGTACTTC. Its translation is CASSSPAERRGYEQYF.